This T cell receptor delta chain was captured by sequencing in a study of γδ T cells in repeated Plasmodium falciparum infection. With CATT, TCRdb re-called clones from the multiplex PCR reads. This repertoire shows 50,000 to 55,000 delta-chain clones, 1.9% found once; its top ten account for about 23%. In germline, CDR1 is GEAIGNYY, CDR2 EKD. The length of the CDR3 is 13 amino acids, counting both ends. In its sample, this clone was seen a few times. This likely reflects a read error, since a far larger clone is one base away. Because the CDR3's place on the DNA is in doubt, the DNA is left out and the CDR3 is given as listed by TCRdb. Gammadelta T cells were flow-sorted from PBMC into Vgamma9/Vdelta2+ and Vdelta2-negative populations for bulk analysis.

The source of this sequence is a pool of human donors (malaria-infected and uninfected, not separated). A V gene of TRDV2 was called, but no J gene was assigned; the D call TRDD3 from the table was never checked on the DNA. Sequencing was carried out using gamma-delta T cells from blood. Here the CDR3 reads CACWGIGTDKLIF.